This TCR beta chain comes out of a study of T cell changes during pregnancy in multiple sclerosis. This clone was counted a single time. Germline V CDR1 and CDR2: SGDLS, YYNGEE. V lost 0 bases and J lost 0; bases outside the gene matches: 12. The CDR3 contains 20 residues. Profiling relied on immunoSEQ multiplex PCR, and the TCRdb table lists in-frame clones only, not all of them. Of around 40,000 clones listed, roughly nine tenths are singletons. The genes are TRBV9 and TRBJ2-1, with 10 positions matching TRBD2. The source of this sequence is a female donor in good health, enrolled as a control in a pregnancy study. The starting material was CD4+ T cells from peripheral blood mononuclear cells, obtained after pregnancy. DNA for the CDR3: TGTGCCAGCAGCGTAGATGGGCGGAGCGGGGGGGCCCGCTCCTACAATGAGCAGTTCTTC. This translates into CASSVDGRSGGARSYNEQFF.